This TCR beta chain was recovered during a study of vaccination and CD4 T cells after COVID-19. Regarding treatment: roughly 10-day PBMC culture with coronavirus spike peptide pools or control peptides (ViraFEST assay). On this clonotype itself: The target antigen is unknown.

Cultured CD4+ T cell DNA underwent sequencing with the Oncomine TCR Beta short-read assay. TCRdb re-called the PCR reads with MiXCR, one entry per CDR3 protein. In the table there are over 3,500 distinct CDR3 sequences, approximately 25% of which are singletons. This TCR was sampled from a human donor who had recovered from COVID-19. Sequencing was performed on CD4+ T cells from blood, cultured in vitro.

CDR3 DNA: TGCGCCAGCAGCTTGTACGTGACGGGCACAGATACGCAGTATTTT. It specifies CASSLYVTGTDTQYF. The V gene is TRBV5-1, the J gene TRBJ2-3, with D uncertain. This CDR3 is built from 15 residues. V was trimmed by 1 base and J by 1 base, leaving 10 bases between them. CDR1 is SGHRS and CDR2 is YFSETQ in the germline V gene. The full variable domain, completed using reference TRBV5-1 and TRBJ2-3, is KAGVTQTPRYLIKTRGQQVTLSCSPISGHRSVSWYQQTPGQGLQFLFEYFSETQRNKGNFPGRFSGRQFSNSRSEMNVSTLELGDSALYLCASSLYVTGTDTQYFGPGTRLTVL.